This section outlines one T cell receptor (beta chain) sequence together with its context. Per the germline V gene, CDR1 is SNHLY and CDR2 is FYNNEI. CDR3 length: 14 residues. Deletions cut 8 bases from V and 4 bases from J, with 17 bases between. TCRdb's copy holds only in-frame clones and misses some; the assay was immunoSEQ multiplex PCR. The table records about 660,000 clones, more than 75% of them present only once. The data stem from a study of shared T cell receptors in the human thymus. These data are also associated with another study on human thymus T cells.

The sample taken for sequencing was thymocytes. The source is a boy younger than two with a congenital heart defect. The chain combines TRBV2 with TRBJ1-2; D is possibly TRBD1 (6 bases). The CDR3 protein is CASGVGAATYGYTF. The CDR3 coding sequence is TGTGCCAGCGGAGTGGGGGCAGCCACCTATGGCTACACCTTC.